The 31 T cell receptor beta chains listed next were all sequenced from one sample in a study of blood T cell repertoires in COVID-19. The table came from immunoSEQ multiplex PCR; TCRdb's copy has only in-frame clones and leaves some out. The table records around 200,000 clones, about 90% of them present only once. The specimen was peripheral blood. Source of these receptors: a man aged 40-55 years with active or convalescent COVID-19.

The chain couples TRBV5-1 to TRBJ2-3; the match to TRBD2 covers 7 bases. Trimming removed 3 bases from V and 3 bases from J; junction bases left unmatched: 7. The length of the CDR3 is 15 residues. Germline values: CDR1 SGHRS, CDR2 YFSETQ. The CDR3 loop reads CASSSGLPRTDTQYF. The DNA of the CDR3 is TGCGCCAGCAGCTCGGGACTACCGCGGACAGATACGCAGTATTTT.

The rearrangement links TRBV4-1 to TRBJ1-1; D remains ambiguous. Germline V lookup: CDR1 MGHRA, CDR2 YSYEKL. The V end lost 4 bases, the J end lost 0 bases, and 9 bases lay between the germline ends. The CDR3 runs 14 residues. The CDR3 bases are TGCGCCAGCAGCCCCAGAGCGATGAACACTGAAGCTTTCTTT. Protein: CASSPRAMNTEAFF.

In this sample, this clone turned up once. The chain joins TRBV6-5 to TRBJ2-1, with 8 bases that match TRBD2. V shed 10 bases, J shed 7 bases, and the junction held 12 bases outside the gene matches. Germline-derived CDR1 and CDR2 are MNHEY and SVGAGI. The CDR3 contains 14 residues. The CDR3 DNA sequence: TGTGCCACCTTAGCGGGACGATTGTGGAATGAGCAGTTCTTC. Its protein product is CATLAGRLWNEQFF.

In nucleotides, the CDR3 is TGCGCCAGCAGACGGGACAGGGGTCAGGTGAACACTGAAGCTTTCTTT. Its translation is CASRRDRGQVNTEAFF. The chain combines TRBV4-1 with TRBJ1-1, with 10 bases identical to TRBD1. The V and J ends lost 6 bases and 0 bases, in that order; junction bases with no gene match: 7. The CDR3 consists of 16 residues. Germline V gives CDR1 MGHRA, CDR2 YSYEKL.

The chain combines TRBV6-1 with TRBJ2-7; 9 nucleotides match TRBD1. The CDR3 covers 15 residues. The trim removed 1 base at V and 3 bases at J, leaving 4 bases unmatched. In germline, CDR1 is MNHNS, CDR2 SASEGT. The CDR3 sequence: CASSEGGTGIYEQYF. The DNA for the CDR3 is TGTGCCAGCAGTGAAGGGGGGACAGGGATCTACGAGCAGTACTTC.

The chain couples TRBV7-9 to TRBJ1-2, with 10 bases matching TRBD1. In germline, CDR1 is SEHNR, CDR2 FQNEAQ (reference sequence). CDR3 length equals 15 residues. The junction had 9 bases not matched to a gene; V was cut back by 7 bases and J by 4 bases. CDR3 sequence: CASTTGTGASYGYTF. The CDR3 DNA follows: TGTGCCAGCACAACCGGGACAGGGGCTAGCTATGGCTACACCTTC.

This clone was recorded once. This chain's CDR3 is CASSKDSGNTIYF. In nucleotides, the CDR3 is TGTGCCAGCAGCAAGGACAGTGGAAACACCATATATTTT. V and J are TRBV9 and TRBJ1-3; D is perhaps TRBD1 (6 bases). V lost 4 bases and J 3 bases, leaving 8 bases between the germline ends. The CDR3 extends over 13 amino acids. Germline CDR1 is SGDLS and CDR2 is YYNGEE.

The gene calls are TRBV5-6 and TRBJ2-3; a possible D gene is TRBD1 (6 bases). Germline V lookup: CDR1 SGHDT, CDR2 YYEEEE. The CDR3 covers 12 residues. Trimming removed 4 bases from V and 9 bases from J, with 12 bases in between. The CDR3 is CASSDRLDTQYF. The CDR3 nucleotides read TGTGCCAGCAGCGACAGGTTGGACACGCAGTATTTT.

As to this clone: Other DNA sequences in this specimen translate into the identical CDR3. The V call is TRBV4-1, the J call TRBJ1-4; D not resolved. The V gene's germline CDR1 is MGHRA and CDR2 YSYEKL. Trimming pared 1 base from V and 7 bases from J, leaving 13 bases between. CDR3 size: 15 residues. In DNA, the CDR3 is TGCGCCAGCAGCCAAGTCGGGCGGGGAGGTGAAAAACTGTTTTTT. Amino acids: CASSQVGRGGEKLFF.

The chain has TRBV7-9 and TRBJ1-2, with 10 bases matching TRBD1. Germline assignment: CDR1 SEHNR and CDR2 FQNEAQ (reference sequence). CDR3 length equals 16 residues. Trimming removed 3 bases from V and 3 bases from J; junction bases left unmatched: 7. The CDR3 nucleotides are TGTGCCAGCAGCTTGACAGGGGGCGCGGTCTACTATGGCTACACCTTC. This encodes CASSLTGGAVYYGYTF.

The CDR3, as DNA: TGCGCCAGCAGCTTGGGGGGGACAGGCCCATACGAGCAGTACTTC. It encodes CASSLGGTGPYEQYF. This chain links TRBV5-1 with TRBJ2-7; 8 bases align to TRBD1. Germline V gives CDR1 SGHRS, CDR2 YFSETQ. CDR3 length: 15 amino acids. V gave up 0 bases and J gave up 4 bases; unmatched junction bases: 6.

CDR3 DNA sequence: TGTGCCAGCAGCCTACAGGGGGATCACGGGGAGCTGTTTTTT. Amino acid sequence: CASSLQGDHGELFF. The J gene is TRBJ2-2, the V gene TRBV27, with 8 nucleotides matching TRBD1. This CDR3 is 14 amino acids long. The V gene's germline CDR1 is MNHEY and CDR2 SMNVEV (reference sequence). V lost 6 bases, J lost 7 bases, and 7 bases stayed unmatched.

DNA for the CDR3: TGTGCCAGCAGCGTATCGGGGGGCATGAAGACCCAGTACTTC. It encodes CASSVSGGMKTQYF. The chain combines TRBV9 with TRBJ2-5, with D tentatively TRBD2 (7 bases). Trimming pared 1 base from V and 6 bases from J, leaving 13 bases between. This CDR3 is built from 14 residues. CDR1 is SGDLS and CDR2 is YYNGEE in the germline V gene.

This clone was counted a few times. In nucleotides, the CDR3 is TGTGCCAGACACAGGGGCACAGATACGCAGTATTTT. This gives the protein CARHRGTDTQYF. This chain connects TRBV2 to TRBJ2-3; D may be TRBD1 (6 bases). Per the germline V gene, CDR1 is SNHLY and CDR2 is FYNNEI. V was pared by 9 bases and J by 1 base, with 8 bases between. The CDR3 consists of 12 residues.

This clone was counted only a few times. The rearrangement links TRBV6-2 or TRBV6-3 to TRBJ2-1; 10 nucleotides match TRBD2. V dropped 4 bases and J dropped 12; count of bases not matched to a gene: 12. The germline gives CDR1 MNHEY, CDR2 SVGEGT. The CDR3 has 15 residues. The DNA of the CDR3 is TGTGCCAGCAGTTTCTTCCTAGCGGGAGTTGGGGCGCAGTTCTTC. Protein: CASSFFLAGVGAQFF.

The CDR3 region is CASSLNGGYDNEQFF. DNA for the CDR3: TGTGCCAGCAGCTTGAACGGGGGATACGACAATGAGCAGTTCTTC. This sequence joins TRBV5-4 and TRBJ2-1; TRBD2 might be the D (6 bases). Germline V gene data show CDR1 as SGHNT and CDR2 as YYREEE (reference sequence). Trimming shortened V by 1 base and J by 5 bases, and 13 bases separated the two germline ends. This CDR3 spans 15 amino acids.

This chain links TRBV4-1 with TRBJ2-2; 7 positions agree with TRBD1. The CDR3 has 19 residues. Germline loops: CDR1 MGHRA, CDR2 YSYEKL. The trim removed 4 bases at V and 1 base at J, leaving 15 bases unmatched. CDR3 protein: CASSLPTGVVTRNTGELFF. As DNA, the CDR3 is TGCGCCAGCAGCCTCCCTACAGGGGTAGTGACTCGGAACACCGGGGAGCTGTTTTTT.

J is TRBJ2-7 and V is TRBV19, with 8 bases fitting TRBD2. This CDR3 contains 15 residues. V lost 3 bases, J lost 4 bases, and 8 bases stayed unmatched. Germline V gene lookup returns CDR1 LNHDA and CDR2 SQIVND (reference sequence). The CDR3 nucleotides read TGTGCCAGTAGTATGACGGGGGGGACACCTTACGAGCAGTACTTC. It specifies CASSMTGGTPYEQYF.

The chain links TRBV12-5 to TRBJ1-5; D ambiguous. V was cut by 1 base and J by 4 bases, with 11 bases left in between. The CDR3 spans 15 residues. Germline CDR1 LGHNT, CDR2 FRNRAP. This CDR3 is CASGLESGKNQPQHF. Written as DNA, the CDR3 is TGTGCTAGTGGTTTGGAATCCGGGAAGAATCAGCCCCAGCATTTT.

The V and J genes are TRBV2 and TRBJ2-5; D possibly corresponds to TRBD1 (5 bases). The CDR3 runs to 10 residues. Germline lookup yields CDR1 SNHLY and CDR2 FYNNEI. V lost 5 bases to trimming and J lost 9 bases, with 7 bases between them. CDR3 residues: CASSTGAQYF. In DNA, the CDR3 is TGTGCCAGCAGTACAGGTGCCCAGTACTTC.

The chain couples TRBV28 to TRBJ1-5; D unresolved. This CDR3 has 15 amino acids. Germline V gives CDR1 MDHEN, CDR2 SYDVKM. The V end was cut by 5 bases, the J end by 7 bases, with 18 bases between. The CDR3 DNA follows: TGTGCCAGCAGTACCCCCCCCCGGGTGCGGCAGCCCCAGCATTTT. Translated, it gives CASSTPPRVRQPQHF.

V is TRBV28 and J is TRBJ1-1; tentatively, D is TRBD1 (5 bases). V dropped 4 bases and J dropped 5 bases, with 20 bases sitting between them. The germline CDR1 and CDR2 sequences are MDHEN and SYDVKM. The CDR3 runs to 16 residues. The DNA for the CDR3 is TGTGCCAGCAGTTCCGGGACTGAGATAGTAAGAACTGAAGCTTTCTTT. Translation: CASSSGTEIVRTEAFF.

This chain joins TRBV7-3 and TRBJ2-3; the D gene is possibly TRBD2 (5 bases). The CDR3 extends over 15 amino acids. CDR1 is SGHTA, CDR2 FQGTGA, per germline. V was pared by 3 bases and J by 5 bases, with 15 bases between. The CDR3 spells CASSLGSPGIDTQYF. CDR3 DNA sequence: TGTGCCAGCAGCTTGGGCTCCCCGGGGATAGATACGCAGTATTTT.

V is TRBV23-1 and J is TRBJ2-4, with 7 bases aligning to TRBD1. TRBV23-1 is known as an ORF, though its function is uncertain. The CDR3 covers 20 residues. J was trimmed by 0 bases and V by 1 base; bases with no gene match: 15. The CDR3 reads CASSQLFSGQSPIAKNIQYF. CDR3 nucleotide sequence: TGCGCCAGCAGTCAATTATTTTCGGGACAGAGCCCGATAGCCAAAAACATTCAGTACTTC.

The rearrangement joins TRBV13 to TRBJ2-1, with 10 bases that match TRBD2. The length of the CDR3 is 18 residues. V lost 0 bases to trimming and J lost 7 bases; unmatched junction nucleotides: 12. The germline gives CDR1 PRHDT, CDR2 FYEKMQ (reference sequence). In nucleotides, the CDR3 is TGTGCCAGCAGCTTAGGGGGGATAGCGGGAGGAGGAAGAAATGAGCAGTTCTTC. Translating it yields CASSLGGIAGGGRNEQFF.

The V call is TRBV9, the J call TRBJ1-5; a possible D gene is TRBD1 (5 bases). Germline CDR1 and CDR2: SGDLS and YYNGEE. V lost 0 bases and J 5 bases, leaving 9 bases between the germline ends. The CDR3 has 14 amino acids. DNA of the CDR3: TGTGCCAGCAGCGTAGGCGCAGGGCATCAGCCCCAGCATTTT. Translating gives CASSVGAGHQPQHF.

Here the CDR3 DNA reads TGTGCCAGCAGCTTGTGGACAGGAACTGGCAATCAGCCCCAGCATTTT. This translates into CASSLWTGTGNQPQHF. The chain is built from TRBV5-8 and TRBJ1-5; TRBD1 matches at 7 bases. The CDR3 extends over 16 amino acids. V was clipped by 1 base and J by 2 bases; unmatched bases: 6. Germline V lookup: CDR1 SGHTS, CDR2 YDEGEE.

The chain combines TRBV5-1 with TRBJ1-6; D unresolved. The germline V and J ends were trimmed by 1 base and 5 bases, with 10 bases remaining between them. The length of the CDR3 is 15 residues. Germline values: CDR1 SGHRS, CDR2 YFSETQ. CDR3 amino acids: CASSLRSGNNSPLHF. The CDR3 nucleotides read TGCGCCAGCAGCTTGAGGTCCGGGAATAATTCACCCCTCCACTTT.

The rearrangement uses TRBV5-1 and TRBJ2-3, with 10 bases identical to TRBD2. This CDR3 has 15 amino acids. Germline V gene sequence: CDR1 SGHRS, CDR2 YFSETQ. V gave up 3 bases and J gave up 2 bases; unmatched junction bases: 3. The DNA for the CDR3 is TGCGCCAGCAGCTCCCTAGCGGGAGTCACAGATACGCAGTATTTT. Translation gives CASSSLAGVTDTQYF. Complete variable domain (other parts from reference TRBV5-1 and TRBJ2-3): KAGVTQTPRYLIKTRGQQVTLSCSPISGHRSVSWYQQTPGQGLQFLFEYFSETQRNKGNFPGRFSGRQFSNSRSEMNVSTLELGDSALYLCASSSLAGVTDTQYFGPGTRLTVL.

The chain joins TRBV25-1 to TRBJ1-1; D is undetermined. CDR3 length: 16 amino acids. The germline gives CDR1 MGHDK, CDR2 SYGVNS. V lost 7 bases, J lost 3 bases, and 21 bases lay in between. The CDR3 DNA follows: TGTGCCAGCAATCCTTCGGAGGGTCGGACCCACACTGAAGCTTTCTTT. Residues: CASNPSEGRTHTEAFF.

The CDR3 region is CASSIVPPGQGYVEQYF. CDR3 in DNA: TGTGCCAGTAGTATAGTTCCCCCCGGACAGGGGTACGTAGAGCAGTACTTC. V usage is TRBV19 and J usage is TRBJ2-7; 9 nucleotides agree with TRBD1. V lost 1 base to trimming and J lost 7 bases; unmatched junction nucleotides: 14. The CDR3 spans 17 residues. CDR1 and CDR2 (germline): LNHDA, SQIVND (reference sequence).